This T cell receptor beta chain comes out of a study of identical twins. Study-level findings and limits: Fewer insertions were carried by abundant cord blood beta clonotypes, but none was seen in memory repertoires. Low generation-probability sequences were in excess among twin-shared out-of-frame alpha sequences. The study drew conclusions from cross-sectional statistical analysis, not from following the same donors.

TCRdb re-called the 5' RACE reads with MiXCR, one entry per CDR3 protein. The data show about 690,000 distinct CDR3 sequences, approximately 6.1% seen once. Germline CDR1 reads MRHNA; CDR2 reads SNTAGT. Trimming shortened V by 5 bases and J by 11 bases, and 15 bases separated the two germline ends. The CDR3 sequence is 12 residues long. On this clonotype: Its specificity is not known.

Input material: naive T cells sorted from blood. The origin of this receptor is a man aged 18 to 30 in good health. The chain carries TRBV6-4 and TRBJ1-1; possible D gene TRBD1, 6 bases. In DNA, the CDR3 is TGTGCCAGCAGTCCAGGGGAAATAACCGCTTTCTTT. Translated: CASSPGEITAFF.